This T cell receptor (beta chain) was sequenced during a study of blood T cell repertoires in COVID-19. In the study's own analysis: The authors estimated nucleated cell counts from reference gene primer amplification. TCRdb's table, derived via immunoSEQ multiplex PCR, lists solely in-frame clones and lacks some. V, J and clone size were drawn from that table, and D and trimming were deduced from the DNA. The sample holds around 240,000 clones; about 80% are singletons and the top ten take about 7.4%. After removal of 3 bases from V and 4 bases from J, the junction contained 3 bases not matched to a gene. CDR3 length: 15 amino acids. In germline, CDR1 is WNHNN, CDR2 SYGVQD (reference sequence).

Sequenced input: peripheral blood. The receptor was isolated from a woman aged 45-65 years with acute or convalescent COVID-19. The V gene is TRBV10-1, the J gene TRBJ1-1, with 12 bases that match TRBD1. This CDR3 is CASSDPGQGATEAFF. CDR3 DNA sequence: TGCGCCAGCAGTGACCCGGGACAGGGGGCCACTGAAGCTTTCTTT.